The next 25 T cell receptor beta chains were all read from a single sample in a study of Ad26.COV2.S vaccination and SARS-CoV-2 variants. Treatment: roughly 18 received Ad26.COV2.S at low or high dose, single or two shots; roughly 5 received placebo; per-sample allocation not given. Collection of the samples took place on day 63 after the first injection of vaccine or placebo. Profiled with immunoSEQ multiplex PCR; TCRdb holds only in-frame clones, not every one. Here the sample spans 400,000 to 450,000 clones, around 90% being singletons. The source material was peripheral blood, sampled in a trial of Ad26.COV2.S vaccine versus placebo. The receptors come from a person aged 18-60 years who received the Ad26.COV2.S COVID-19 vaccine or a placebo.

Worth noting for this clone: Germline and junction disagree at one end, which may indicate a read error. This rearrangement joins TRBV11-2 to TRBJ2-7, with 11 bases lining up with TRBD2. Germline V CDR1 and CDR2: SGHAT, FQNNGV. The CDR3 spans 18 residues. For the CDR3, the DNA is TGTGCCAGCAGCTTAGTCGCTAGCGGGAGGTCGCAAGTCGGGATTATACACTTC. Protein: CASSLVASGRSQVGIIHF.

A single count supports this clone. The chain has TRBV3-1 (or the pseudogene TRBV3-2) and TRBJ1-3, with D unresolved. The CDR3 has 13 amino acids. CDR1 LGHDT and CDR2 YNNKEL come from the germline V gene (reference sequence). V shed 0 bases and J shed 11 bases, with 11 bases lying between them. DNA for the CDR3: TGTGCCAGCAGCCAAGATAGGCAGACTGCCATATATTTT. It translates to CASSQDRQTAIYF.

This chain links TRBV5-1 with TRBJ2-2; 11 nucleotides align to TRBD2. The germline CDR1 and CDR2 sequences are SGHRS and YFSETQ. The CDR3 consists of 16 residues. Germline trimming cut 4 bases from V and 6 bases from J; bases unmatched to any gene: 8. The CDR3 region is CASSAATSGKAGELFF. Here the CDR3 DNA reads TGCGCCAGCAGCGCGGCGACTAGCGGGAAAGCCGGGGAGCTGTTTTTT.

The chain carries TRBV27 and TRBJ2-3, with 7 bases lining up with TRBD2. This CDR3 has 14 residues. The V gene's germline CDR1 is MNHEY and CDR2 SMNVEV (reference sequence). V gave up 1 base and J gave up 4 bases; unmatched junction bases: 2. The CDR3 region is CASSLWEGADTQYF. CDR3 in DNA: TGTGCCAGCAGTTTATGGGAGGGCGCAGATACGCAGTATTTT.

This clone was detected only a few times. The chain combines TRBV5-6 with TRBJ2-1, with D tentatively TRBD1 (6 bases). The CDR3 length is 15 residues. In germline, CDR1 is SGHDT, CDR2 YYEEEE. V lost 0 bases and J 8 bases, leaving 15 bases between the germline ends. DNA for the CDR3: TGTGCCAGCAGCTTGGGGCAGGGGAATCCCGATGAGCAGTTCTTC. It specifies CASSLGQGNPDEQFF.

The sample holds one count of this clone. This chain joins TRBV4-1 and TRBJ1-6; D call uncertain. V lost 1 base, J lost 0 bases, and 7 bases lay in between. Germline CDR1 is MGHRA and CDR2 is YSYEKL. The CDR3 extends over 16 amino acids. CDR3 sequence (DNA): TGCGCCAGCAGCCAAGCAGCCAGCTCCTATAATTCACCCCTCCACTTT. Translated, it gives CASSQAASSYNSPLHF.

This rearrangement joins TRBV27 to TRBJ1-2; D not resolved. CDR3 length equals 12 residues. Per the germline V gene, CDR1 is MNHEY and CDR2 is SMNVEV (reference sequence). The germline V and J ends were trimmed by 6 bases and 6 bases, with 11 bases remaining between them. The CDR3 is CASSPGRDGYTF. The CDR3 DNA follows: TGTGCCAGCAGCCCCGGGCGGGATGGCTACACCTTC.

The CDR3 spells CASSLDSNEQFF. The CDR3 DNA follows: TGTGCCAGCAGCTTGGACAGCAATGAGCAGTTCTTC. This chain joins TRBV5-4 and TRBJ2-1; D gene unclear. The CDR3 is made up of 12 amino acids. Germline V gene sequence: CDR1 SGHNT, CDR2 YYREEE (reference sequence). Trimming removed 0 bases from V and 6 bases from J, with 4 bases in between.

The DNA of the CDR3 is TGTGCCAGCAGCCAAAGGGGGATCAGGGACGGGGATAGGGAGCCCCAGCATTTT. The encoded protein is CASSQRGIRDGDREPQHF. The chain carries TRBV3-1 (or the pseudogene TRBV3-2) and TRBJ1-5, with D tentatively TRBD1 (6 bases). Germline V gene sequence: CDR1 LGHDT, CDR2 YNNKEL (reference sequence). The germline V and J ends were trimmed by 2 bases and 8 bases, with 25 bases remaining between them. This CDR3 comprises 18 residues.

The rearrangement joins TRBV27 to TRBJ2-1; TRBD2 matches 13 bases. Germline V gene data show CDR1 as MNHEY and CDR2 as SMNVEV (reference sequence). This CDR3 region has 15 residues. With V trimmed by 3 bases and J by 5 bases, 1 base remained unmatched. CDR3: CASSLGLAGNNEQFF. The CDR3 DNA sequence: TGTGCCAGCAGTTTGGGACTAGCGGGGAACAATGAGCAGTTCTTC.

V gene TRBV28 combines with J gene TRBJ2-2; 7 bases are shared with TRBD1. The J segment lost 8 bases and the V segment lost 6 bases, leaving 6 bases of the junction unmatched. The V gene's germline CDR1 is MDHEN and CDR2 SYDVKM. The CDR3 extends over 13 amino acids. CDR3 in amino acids: CASRGQVGGELFF. The CDR3 DNA sequence: TGTGCCAGCAGAGGACAGGTGGGGGGGGAGCTGTTTTTT.

The DNA for the CDR3 is TGTGCCAGCAGGGGGCTTATGGACGGGAACACTGAAGCTTTCTTT. Protein: CASRGLMDGNTEAFF. The chain carries TRBV11-2 and TRBJ1-1, with a tentative D call TRBD1 (5 bases). Germline V lookup: CDR1 SGHAT, CDR2 FQNNGV. Trimming removed 6 bases from V and 1 base from J, with 15 bases in between. This CDR3 is built from 15 residues.

The chain carries TRBV9 and TRBJ1-1; D may be TRBD1 (6 bases). Germline V lookup: CDR1 SGDLS, CDR2 YYNGEE. V was pared by 0 bases and J by 1 base, with 10 bases between. This CDR3 is 15 amino acids long. In DNA form, the CDR3 reads TGTGCCAGCAGCGTAGGGGGACACAAGAACACTGAAGCTTTCTTT. Amino acid sequence: CASSVGGHKNTEAFF.

This chain links TRBV7-2 with TRBJ2-7; weak D call: TRBD2 (5 bases). Germline V lookup: CDR1 SGHTA, CDR2 FQGNSA. V was trimmed by 4 bases and J by 3 bases, leaving 10 bases between them. The CDR3 is 13 residues long. The CDR3, as DNA: TGTGCCAGCAGCTACGGGATGATCTACGAGCAGTACTTC. Its translation: CASSYGMIYEQYF.

V usage is TRBV2 and J usage is TRBJ2-7; D is unclear. There are 11 residues in the CDR3. Germline values: CDR1 SNHLY, CDR2 FYNNEI. V lost 5 bases and J lost 4, with 6 bases in between. CDR3 amino acids: CASSREYEQYF. CDR3 bases: TGTGCCAGCAGTAGAGAATACGAGCAGTACTTC.

V is TRBV27 and J is TRBJ2-2, with 10 bases aligning to TRBD2. V shed 1 base and J 7 bases; nucleotides not matched to a gene: 6. Germline lookup yields CDR1 MNHEY and CDR2 SMNVEV (reference sequence). CDR3 length: 16 residues. The DNA for the CDR3 is TGTGCCAGCAGTTTATGGGCTAGCGGGAGAGGCGGGGAGCTGTTTTTT. Protein product: CASSLWASGRGGELFF.

The chain combines TRBV6-5 with TRBJ1-5; D is uncertain. CDR1 MNHEY and CDR2 SVGAGI come from the germline V gene. This CDR3 comprises 11 residues. Trimming pared 4 bases from V and 9 bases from J, leaving 7 bases between. DNA for the CDR3: TGTGCCAGCAGTTCTACTGGGCCCCAGCATTTT. Translation: CASSSTGPQHF.

The chain recombines TRBV2 with TRBJ2-1; D is perhaps TRBD1 (6 bases). The CDR3 loop spans 15 amino acids. Germline V gene lookup returns CDR1 SNHLY and CDR2 FYNNEI. V was clipped by 4 bases and J by 0 bases, with 10 bases between them. The CDR3 loop is CASSVDRSSYNEQFF. In DNA, the CDR3 is TGTGCCAGCAGTGTAGACAGGAGCTCCTACAATGAGCAGTTCTTC.

V usage is TRBV11-2 and J usage is TRBJ2-5; D tentatively reads TRBD1 or TRBD2 (5 bases each). Trimming left V 5 bases short and J 4 bases short, with 17 bases between. This CDR3 has 15 amino acids. CDR1 SGHAT and CDR2 FQNNGV come from the germline V gene. The CDR3 DNA follows: TGTGCCAGCAGCACGCCTGATGGGGGAAGAGAGACCCAGTACTTC. Amino acid sequence: CASSTPDGGRETQYF.

The chain combines TRBV11-3 with TRBJ2-7; D perhaps matches TRBD1 (6 bases). V lost 0 bases to trimming and J lost 2 bases, with 11 bases between them. Looked up from germline, CDR1 is SGHNT and CDR2 is YENEEA. There are 15 residues in the CDR3. CDR3 amino acids: CASSLDQGPPYEQYF. CDR3 nucleotide sequence: TGTGCCAGCAGCTTAGATCAGGGGCCCCCCTACGAGCAGTACTTC.

This chain connects TRBV7-8 to TRBJ2-3, with 9 bases lining up with TRBD2. This CDR3 contains 16 residues. Unmatched junction bases numbered 8, after V lost 3 bases and J lost 4 bases. Germline CDR1 SGHVS, CDR2 FQNEAQ. The CDR3 nucleotides read TGTGCCAGCAGCTTCCGGTCTAGCGGGGCCCCAGATACGCAGTATTTT. Translation gives CASSFRSSGAPDTQYF.

The chain joins TRBV14 to TRBJ2-1; 7 nucleotides agree with TRBD1. The CDR3 length is 17 residues. The germline gives CDR1 SGHDN, CDR2 FVKESK. The ends lost 1 base at V and 3 bases at J; junction bases unmatched: 9. This CDR3 is CASSQVTGPIVYNEQFF. In nucleotides, the CDR3 is TGTGCCAGCAGCCAAGTGACAGGGCCCATTGTCTACAATGAGCAGTTCTTC.

The chain employs TRBV29-1 and TRBJ2-3; tentatively, D is TRBD1 (6 bases). This CDR3 is built from 13 residues. V lost 7 bases to trimming and J lost 5 bases, with 16 bases between them. Germline V gives CDR1 SQVTM, CDR2 ANQGSEA. CDR3 amino acids: CSAPLGARDTQYF. CDR3 DNA: TGCAGCGCCCCGCTGGGGGCCAGAGATACGCAGTATTTT.

The V and J genes are TRBV3-1 (or the pseudogene TRBV3-2) and TRBJ2-7; possible D gene TRBD2, 5 bases. The CDR3 spans 11 residues. Germline CDR1 is LGHDT and CDR2 is YNNKEL (reference sequence). V was pared by 3 bases and J by 6 bases, with 6 bases between. CDR3 protein: CASSQRAEQYF. CDR3 nucleotides: TGTGCCAGCAGCCAGAGGGCCGAGCAGTACTTC.

V gene TRBV19 combines with J gene TRBJ2-1; 9 nucleotides match TRBD1. V shed 6 bases and J 8 bases; nucleotides not matched to a gene: 14. The CDR3 has 16 amino acids. Germline V gene sequence: CDR1 LNHDA, CDR2 SQIVND (reference sequence). The CDR3, as DNA: TGTGCCAGTAGCCGAAATCCGGGACAGGGAAACGATGAGCAGTTCTTC. This encodes CASSRNPGQGNDEQFF.